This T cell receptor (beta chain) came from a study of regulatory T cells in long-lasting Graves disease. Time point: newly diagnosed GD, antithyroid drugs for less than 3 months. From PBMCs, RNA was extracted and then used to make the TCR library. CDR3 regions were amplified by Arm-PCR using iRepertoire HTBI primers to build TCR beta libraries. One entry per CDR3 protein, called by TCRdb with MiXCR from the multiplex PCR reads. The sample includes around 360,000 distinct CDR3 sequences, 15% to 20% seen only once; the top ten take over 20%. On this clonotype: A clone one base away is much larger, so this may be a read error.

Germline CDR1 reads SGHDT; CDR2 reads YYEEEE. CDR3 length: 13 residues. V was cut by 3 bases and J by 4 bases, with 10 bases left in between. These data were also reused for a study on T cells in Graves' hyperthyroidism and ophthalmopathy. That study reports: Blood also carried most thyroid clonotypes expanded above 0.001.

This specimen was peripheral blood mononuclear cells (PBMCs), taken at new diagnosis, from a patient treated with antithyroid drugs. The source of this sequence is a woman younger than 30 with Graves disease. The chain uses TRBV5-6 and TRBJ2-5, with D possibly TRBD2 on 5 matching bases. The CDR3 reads CASSWTGRETQYF. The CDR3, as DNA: TGTGCCAGCAGCTGGACTGGCAGAGAGACCCAGTACTTC.